The entry below gives a single T cell receptor beta chain sequence along with its context. The CDR3 length is 16 residues. After removal of 0 bases from V and 5 bases from J, the junction contained 8 bases not matched to a gene. Germline CDR1 SGHRS, CDR2 YFSETQ. This sample stems from a study of shared clonotypes between healthy human individuals. TCRdb keeps only in-frame clones here, not all; method: immunoSEQ multiplex PCR. This table holds a few million clones, around 94% found once. This chain uses TRBV5-1 with TRBJ2-7; 10 bases map to TRBD1. The receptor was isolated from a man aged 18 to 29 in good health. The sequenced sample was naive CD4+ T cells sorted from blood. The subset here: CD45RA+ positively selected. The CDR3 sequence: CASSLALGQGRDEQYF. CDR3 DNA: TGCGCCAGCAGCTTGGCCTTGGGACAGGGGAGAGACGAGCAGTACTTC.